Following are 6 T cell receptor beta chains from one sample sequenced in a study of immune heterogeneity within non-small cell lung tumors. Amplifying TCR beta CDR3 involved multiplex PCR carried out with 32 V and 13 J primers. TCRdb fed the multiplex PCR reads into MiXCR, producing one record per CDR3 protein. There are roughly 3,000 distinct CDR3 sequences in the sample; roughly two fifths occur only once, and 15% lies in the top ten. Template came from bulk tumor genomic DNA, at approximately 600 ng per sample. Every primary tumor yielded several biopsies, spaced far apart, that were taken during surgery. Curative surgery was undertaken by patients, who had untreated, newly diagnosed non-small cell lung cancer. Sequencing was performed on lung tumor tissue. The receptors stem from a man aged 70 or older with non-small cell lung cancer.

This clonotype was picked up one time. At one end, the junction sequence differs from germline, possibly due to a read error. The chain couples TRBV19 to TRBJ2-5; 8 bases are a match to TRBD2. Germline values: CDR1 LNHDA, CDR2 SQIVND (reference sequence). CDR3 length equals 17 residues. The CDR3 region is CASSIGASSGPQETKYF. The DNA of the CDR3 is TGTGCCAGTAGTATAGGGGCGTCTAGCGGGCCCCAAGAGACCAAGTACTTC.

This clonotype showed up just a few times. The chain couples TRBV28 to TRBJ2-7; D may match TRBD1 or TRBD2 (5 bases each). Per the germline V gene, CDR1 is MDHEN and CDR2 is SYDVKM. The CDR3 is 14 residues long. V was clipped by 1 base and J by 0 bases, with 7 bases between them. The CDR3 is CASSLYGTSYEQYF. CDR3 nucleotide sequence: TGTGCCAGCAGTTTATATGGGACCTCCTACGAGCAGTACTTC. The full variable domain, its missing parts supplied by reference TRBV28 and TRBJ2-7, is DVKVTQSSRYLVKRTGEKVFLECVQDMDHENMFWYRQDPGLGLRLIYFSYDVKMKEKGDIPEGYSVSREKKERFSLILESASTNQTSMYLCASSLYGTSYEQYFGPGTRLTVT.

V is TRBV19 and J is TRBJ2-7; 8 bases are a match to TRBD1. Germline lookup yields CDR1 LNHDA and CDR2 SQIVND (reference sequence). V was clipped by 8 bases and J by 3 bases; unmatched bases: 3. The CDR3 length is 12 residues. The CDR3 DNA reads as TGTGCCAGTGGACAGGGAGGCTACGAGCAGTACTTC. Translation: CASGQGGYEQYF.

This clonotype came up once. This chain joins TRBV12-5 and TRBJ1-5, with a weak D call TRBD1 (6 bases). This CDR3 is 15 amino acids long. The V and J ends lost 0 bases and 8 bases respectively, with 14 bases between them. Germline V gene lookup returns CDR1 LGHNT and CDR2 FRNRAP. The CDR3 coding sequence is TGTGCTAGTGGTTTGGTACTCGGGACACCGGAGCCCCAGCATTTT. This encodes CASGLVLGTPEPQHF.

The J gene is TRBJ2-3, the V gene TRBV7-6; 9 bases are a match to TRBD2. J lost 2 bases, V lost 5 bases, and 8 bases had no gene match. This CDR3 region has 16 residues. Germline CDR1 is SGHVS and CDR2 is FNYEAQ. CDR3 protein: CASSPPSGTITDTQYF. The CDR3 DNA sequence: TGTGCCAGCAGCCCACCTAGCGGGACGATCACAGATACGCAGTATTTT.

Worth noting for this clonotype: The CDR3 does not end in the conserved phenylalanine or tryptophan, so this is likely a read error. This chain uses TRBV20-1 with TRBJ1-3; TRBD1 matches 10 bases. Germline CDR1 and CDR2: DFQATT and SNEGSKA (reference sequence). This CDR3 contains 12 residues. CDR3 region: CSGQGAGNTIYS. CDR3 DNA: TGCAGCGGACAGGGGGCTGGAAACACCATATATTCT.